The 21 T cell receptor beta chains below come from one sample, sequenced in a study of identical twins. TCRdb reprocessed the 5' RACE reads with MiXCR, giving one entry per CDR3 protein. In the table there are 750,000 to 950,000 distinct CDR3 sequences, 10% to 15% of which are singletons. These data were also filed under a second study, of yellow fever vaccine responses in identical twins.

The specimen was PBMCs. Every receptor here comes from a woman between 18 and 29 years old in good health.

The rearrangement links TRBV6-1 to TRBJ2-1, with 11 bases aligning to TRBD2. This CDR3 has 18 residues. Germline V lookup: CDR1 MNHNS, CDR2 SASEGT. V gave up 5 bases and J gave up 5 bases; unmatched junction bases: 14. This chain's CDR3 is CASSPWTSGSGWDNEQFF. CDR3 in DNA: TGTGCCAGCAGTCCCTGGACTAGCGGGTCCGGGTGGGACAATGAGCAGTTCTTC.

The sample holds a few counts of this clonotype. The rearrangement uses TRBV6-5 and TRBJ1-1, with D perhaps TRBD1 (5 bases). V lost 3 bases, J lost 3 bases, and 14 bases lay in between. The germline V gene has CDR1 MNHEY and CDR2 SVGAGI. The CDR3 covers 15 residues. CDR3 sequence reads: CASSYNQGRDTEAFF. In nucleotides, the CDR3 is TGTGCCAGCAGTTATAACCAGGGTAGGGACACTGAAGCTTTCTTT.

The V and J genes are TRBV5-1 and TRBJ2-3, with 10 positions matching TRBD2. There are 16 residues in the CDR3. The germline V gene encodes CDR1 SGHRS and CDR2 YFSETQ. V gave up 6 bases and J gave up 5 bases; unmatched junction bases: 12. CDR3 sequence reads: CASTTLSGGARDTQYF. CDR3 DNA: TGCGCCAGCACCACCCTCAGCGGGGGGGCCAGAGATACGCAGTATTTT.

The chain carries TRBV20-1 and TRBJ2-5; D gene uncertain. The CDR3 totals 13 residues. The germline gives CDR1 DFQATT, CDR2 SNEGSKA (reference sequence). Deletions cut 2 bases from V and 4 bases from J, with 11 bases between. As DNA, the CDR3 is TGCAGTGCTAGACTTGACGGCCGAGAGACCCAGTACTTC. Its translation is CSARLDGRETQYF.

This clonotype was seen at least ten times. CDR3 region: CASSHVREGHNEQYF. Written as DNA, the CDR3 is TGTGCCAGCAGCCACGTTCGGGAGGGCCACAACGAGCAGTACTTC. The chain joins TRBV14 to TRBJ2-7; 8 nucleotides agree with TRBD2. J was trimmed by 5 bases and V by 3 bases; bases with no gene match: 9. Germline V gene data show CDR1 as SGHDN and CDR2 as FVKESK. This CDR3 is 15 amino acids long.

V gene TRBV4-1 combines with J gene TRBJ1-6, with D maybe TRBD1 (5 bases). Trimming took 4 bases from V and 3 from J, leaving 13 bases between them. The germline V gene has CDR1 MGHRA and CDR2 YSYEKL. This CDR3 contains 16 residues. Written as DNA, the CDR3 is TGCGCCAGCAGCCTTCGGTGGGGGGACTATAATTCACCCCTCCACTTT. Protein product: CASSLRWGDYNSPLHF.

Here the CDR3 reads CSVSGTTFPKNIQYF. CDR3 nucleotide sequence: TGCAGCGTTTCCGGGACCACATTTCCCAAAAACATTCAGTACTTC. The chain couples TRBV29-1 to TRBJ2-4; D tentatively fits TRBD1 or TRBD2 (5 bases each). Germline V gene lookup returns CDR1 SQVTM and CDR2 ANQGSEA. Trimming removed 5 bases at V and 2 bases at J, with 16 bases between. The CDR3 consists of 15 residues.

This clonotype was counted between two and nine times. This sequence joins TRBV18 and TRBJ2-1; D remains unclear. V shed 0 bases and J shed 6 bases, with 9 bases lying between them. The germline gives CDR1 KGHSH, CDR2 LQKENI. The CDR3 totals 14 residues. The DNA for the CDR3 is TGTGCCAGCTCACCACCGTCCGAGTTCAATGAGCAGTTCTTC. Protein product: CASSPPSEFNEQFF.

This clonotype was found many times. The chain's CDR3 is CASSLGPGGTGELFF. DNA for the CDR3: TGTGCCAGCAGCCTTGGACCCGGCGGCACCGGGGAGCTGTTTTTT. The rearrangement uses TRBV28 and TRBJ2-2, with unresolved D. Trimming shortened V by 6 bases and J by 4 bases, and 15 bases separated the two germline ends. Germline values: CDR1 MDHEN, CDR2 SYDVKM. This CDR3 has 15 residues.

This clonotype was found a few times. The chain has TRBV24-1 and TRBJ2-5, with 11 bases matching TRBD1. The CDR3 length is 16 residues. The trim removed 2 bases at V and 4 bases at J, leaving 5 bases unmatched. Germline-derived CDR1 and CDR2 are KGHDR and SFDVKD. CDR3 in amino acids: CATSDSGTGGRETQYF. The CDR3 DNA is TGTGCCACCAGTGATTCGGGGACAGGGGGTCGAGAGACCCAGTACTTC.

This clonotype was counted only a few times. V gene TRBV27 combines with J gene TRBJ2-2; D possibly corresponds to TRBD2 (5 bases). The germline CDR1 and CDR2 sequences are MNHEY and SMNVEV (reference sequence). The CDR3 spans 13 residues. Trimming removed 7 bases at V and 4 bases at J, with 10 bases between. The CDR3, as DNA: TGTGCCAGCATTGGTGGGAGCACCGGGGAGCTGTTTTTT. It encodes CASIGGSTGELFF.

There are many counts of this clonotype. The chain is built from TRBV27 and TRBJ1-5; 9 nucleotides match TRBD1. Germline assignment: CDR1 MNHEY and CDR2 SMNVEV (reference sequence). CDR3 length equals 15 residues. Trimming took 5 bases from V and 1 from J; bases not matched to a gene: 3. Here the CDR3 reads CASSTGTGSNQPQHF. The CDR3, as DNA: TGTGCCAGCAGTACCGGGACAGGGAGCAATCAGCCCCAGCATTTT.

This clonotype was seen repeatedly, ten times or more. This sequence joins TRBV12-3 or TRBV12-4 and TRBJ2-1; 7 bases agree with TRBD1. The CDR3 loop spans 15 amino acids. Trimming at V came to 1 base and at J to 0 bases, leaving 0 bases not matched to a gene. The CDR3 bases are TGTGCCAGCAGTTTAGGGGACAGCTCCTACAATGAGCAGTTCTTC. This sequence encodes CASSLGDSSYNEQFF.

This sequence joins TRBV3-1 and TRBJ2-3; 9 positions match TRBD1. This CDR3 spans 16 amino acids. Germline CDR1 is LGHDT and CDR2 is YNNKEL (reference sequence). The V gene end was trimmed by 5 bases and the J gene end by 7 bases; junction bases not matched to a gene: 13. Here the CDR3 reads CASSSGIGTGLNTQYF. The CDR3 coding sequence is TGTGCCAGCAGCTCCGGCATCGGGACAGGGCTAAATACGCAGTATTTT.

This clonotype turned up a few times. The chain is built from TRBV10-3 and TRBJ2-1, with 8 nucleotides matching TRBD2. CDR1 and CDR2 from the germline V gene are ENHRY and SYGVKD. J was trimmed by 6 bases and V by 4 bases; bases with no gene match: 2. The CDR3 contains 13 residues. In DNA form, the CDR3 reads TGTGCCATCAGTGGAACTAGCGGCAATGAGCAGTTCTTC. Its protein product is CAISGTSGNEQFF.

The chain combines TRBV28 with TRBJ2-5, with 8 bases lining up with TRBD1. The CDR3 length is 16 residues. Germline CDR1 and CDR2: MDHEN and SYDVKM. Trimming at V came to 6 bases and at J to 4 bases, leaving 13 bases not matched to a gene. The CDR3 DNA sequence: TGTGCCAGCAGACCCAGGACAGGGACTTTCCCAGAGACCCAGTACTTC. This codes for CASRPRTGTFPETQYF.

This clonotype has more than one count but fewer than ten. The chain joins TRBV5-5 to TRBJ2-1; 10 positions agree with TRBD2. The CDR3 has 16 amino acids. The V gene's germline CDR1 is SGHKS and CDR2 YYEKEE (reference sequence). The J segment lost 2 bases and the V segment lost 4 bases, leaving 6 bases of the junction unmatched. CDR3 loop: CASSDGLAATYNEQFF. DNA of the CDR3: TGTGCCAGCAGCGACGGACTAGCGGCTACCTACAATGAGCAGTTCTTC.

The chain couples TRBV4-1 to TRBJ2-1; D may be TRBD2 (6 bases). The CDR3 is made up of 14 amino acids. The germline CDR1 and CDR2 sequences are MGHRA and YSYEKL. Trimming cost V 2 bases and J 10 bases, with 15 bases left between them. The CDR3 bases are TGCGCCAGCAGCCAATCGTTACTAGCTGGGGAGCAGTTCTTC. As protein: CASSQSLLAGEQFF.

The rearrangement uses TRBV20-1 and TRBJ2-3; possibly TRBD2 for D (5 bases). V was clipped by 4 bases and J by 0 bases, with 11 bases between them. Germline V CDR1 and CDR2: DFQATT, SNEGSKA (reference sequence). The CDR3 is made up of 14 amino acids. This CDR3 is CSANSGESTDTQYF. As DNA, the CDR3 is TGCAGTGCTAACAGCGGCGAGAGCACAGATACGCAGTATTTT.

CDR3 nucleotide sequence: TGTGCCAGCAGTGAGGGACTAGGTGGATGGGAGCTGTTTTTT. It is translated as CASSEGLGGWELFF. The chain carries TRBV2 and TRBJ2-2; TRBD2 matches at 8 bases. Per the germline V gene, CDR1 is SNHLY and CDR2 is FYNNEI. V lost 3 bases, J lost 9 bases, and 6 bases stayed unmatched. This CDR3 spans 14 amino acids. The entire variable domain, with the rest obtained from reference TRBV2 and TRBJ2-2, is as follows: EPEVTQTPSHQVTQMGQEVILRCVPISNHLYFYWYRQILGQKVEFLVSFYNNEISEKSEIFDDQFSVERPDGSNFTLKIRSTKLEDSAMYFCASSEGLGGWELFFGEGSRLTVL.

This clonotype was detected only a few times. This chain uses TRBV13 with TRBJ2-1; D is uncertain. Germline CDR1 reads PRHDT; CDR2 reads FYEKMQ (reference sequence). The ends were cut back, 5 bases at V and 0 bases at J, with 17 bases in the middle. The CDR3 has 17 amino acids. CDR3 DNA: TGTGCCAGCAGCCCTGCTGGTAGTTGGGCCTCCTACAATGAGCAGTTCTTC. Translating it yields CASSPAGSWASYNEQFF. The variable domain in full, completed from reference TRBV13 and TRBJ2-1, reads AAGVIQSPRHLIKEKRETATLKCYPIPRHDTVYWYQQGPGQDPQFLISFYEKMQSDKGSIPDRFSAQQFSDYHSELNMSSLELGDSALYFCASSPAGSWASYNEQFFGPGTRLTVL.